This T cell receptor beta chain came from a study of CXCR3-negative and CXCR3-positive naive CD8 T cells. UMI-labeled TRB cDNA libraries were prepared by 5' RACE. Reanalyzing the 5' RACE reads, TCRdb keeps one entry per CDR3 protein, without DNA. This sample contains approximately 26,000 distinct CDR3 sequences. The CDR3 loop spans 14 amino acids. The specimen was naive CXCR3- CD8+ T cells from blood. Subset given: CD45RO-CCR7+CD27+CD95- naive CD8+ T cells lacking CXCR3 (TNR3-). The J gene is TRBJ1-1, the V gene TRBV12-3 or TRBV12-4; TCRdb designates TRBD1, a call that cannot be tested without DNA. The clonotype was recovered from a human donor in good health. Some clones in this sample may be carry-over from other donors' samples. Here the CDR3 reads CASSFGTLNTEAFF.